This paragraph reports one T cell receptor beta chain. The target antigen is unknown. The sample originates from a study of blood T cells in healthy people across ages. Study-level points and caveats: In older individuals, TCR beta diversity per million T cells was lower, falling roughly linearly with age.

Primed by a sample-barcoded 5' primer and a J-beta primer mix, a second PCR proceeded for roughly 6 to 12 cycles. Every cDNA molecule bore a tag from a template-switch adaptor containing 12 random nucleotides. TCRdb reprocessed the 5' RACE reads with MiXCR, giving one entry per CDR3 protein. The repertoire holds roughly 790,000 distinct CDR3 sequences, about 42% seen once, with about 20% in the top ten. The receptor comes from an older woman in good health. What was sequenced was blood.

The CDR3 bases are TGTGCCAGCCGGGACAGCGGTTGGAATGAAAAACTGTTTTTT. This encodes CASRDSGWNEKLFF. The chain has TRBV6-5 and TRBJ1-4; 7 bases align to TRBD1. The CDR3 loop spans 14 amino acids. CDR1 is MNHEY and CDR2 is SVGAGI in the germline V gene. The V gene end was trimmed by 8 bases and the J gene end by 5 bases; junction bases not matched to a gene: 8.